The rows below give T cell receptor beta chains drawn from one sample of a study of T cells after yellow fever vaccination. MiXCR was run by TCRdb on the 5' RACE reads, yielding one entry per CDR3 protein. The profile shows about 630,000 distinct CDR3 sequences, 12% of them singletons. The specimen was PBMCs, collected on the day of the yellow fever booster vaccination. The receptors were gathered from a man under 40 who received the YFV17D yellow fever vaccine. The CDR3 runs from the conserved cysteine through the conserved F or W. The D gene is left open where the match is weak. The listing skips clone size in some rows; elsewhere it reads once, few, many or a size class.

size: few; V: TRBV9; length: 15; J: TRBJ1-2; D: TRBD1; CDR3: CASSVATGEADGYTF; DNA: TGTGCCAGCAGCGTAGCTACAGGGGAGGCGGATGGCTACACCTTC
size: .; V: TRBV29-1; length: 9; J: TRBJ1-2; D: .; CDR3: CSVEEGYTF; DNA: TGCAGCGTTGAAGAAGGCTACACCTTC
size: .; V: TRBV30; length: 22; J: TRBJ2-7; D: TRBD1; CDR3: CAWSVQGVGGWDRGSRPYEQYF; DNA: TGTGCCTGGAGTGTACAAGGGGTCGGGGGCTGGGACAGGGGAAGTAGACCCTACGAGCAGTACTTC
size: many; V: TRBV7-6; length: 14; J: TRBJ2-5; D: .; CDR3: CASSPVGVGETQYF; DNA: TGTGCCAGCAGCCCGGTCGGCGTAGGAGAGACCCAGTACTTC
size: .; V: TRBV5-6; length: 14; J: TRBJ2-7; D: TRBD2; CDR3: CASTPGTSATEQYF; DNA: TGTGCCAGCACCCCCGGGACTAGCGCGACCGAGCAGTACTTC
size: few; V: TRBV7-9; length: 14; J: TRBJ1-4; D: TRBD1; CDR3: CASRTGTGTKKLFF; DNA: TGTGCCAGCAGGACCGGGACAGGGACTAAAAAACTGTTTTTT
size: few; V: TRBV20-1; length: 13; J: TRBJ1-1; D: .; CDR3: CSAPTDSYTEAFF; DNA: TGCAGTGCTCCCACAGACTCGTACACTGAAGCTTTCTTT
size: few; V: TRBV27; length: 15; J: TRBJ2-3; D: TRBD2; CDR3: CASSLASGITDTQYF; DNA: TGTGCCAGCAGTTTGGCTAGCGGGATCACAGATACGCAGTATTTT
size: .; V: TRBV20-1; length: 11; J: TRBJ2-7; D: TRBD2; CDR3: CSGTSGTVQYF; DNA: TGCAGCGGGACTAGCGGGACGGTGCAGTACTTC
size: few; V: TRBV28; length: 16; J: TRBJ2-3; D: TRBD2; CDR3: CASSNAGVFGTDTQYF; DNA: TGTGCCAGCAGTAACGCGGGAGTTTTTGGGACAGATACGCAGTATTTT
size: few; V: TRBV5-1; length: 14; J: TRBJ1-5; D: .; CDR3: CASSLVWGDQPQHF; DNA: TGCGCCAGCAGCTTGGTTTGGGGGGATCAGCCCCAGCATTTT
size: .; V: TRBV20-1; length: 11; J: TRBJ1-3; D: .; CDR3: CSAKTGNTIYF; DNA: TGCAGTGCTAAGACCGGAAACACCATATATTTT
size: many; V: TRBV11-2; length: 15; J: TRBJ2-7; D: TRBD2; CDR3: CASSLELAGGYEQYF; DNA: TGTGCCAGCAGCTTAGAACTAGCGGGAGGCTACGAGCAGTACTTC
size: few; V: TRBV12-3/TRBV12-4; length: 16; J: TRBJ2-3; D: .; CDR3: CASSPLLRQATDTQYF; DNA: TGTGCCAGCAGTCCCCTCTTGCGGCAGGCCACAGATACGCAGTATTTT
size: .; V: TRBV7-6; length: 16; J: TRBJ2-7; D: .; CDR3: CASSLEGQSPRAEQYF; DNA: TGTGCCAGCAGCTTAGAAGGTCAATCCCCCCGGGCCGAGCAGTACTTC
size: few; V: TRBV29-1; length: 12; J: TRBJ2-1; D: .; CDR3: CSVRSVVREQFF; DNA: TGCAGCGTCCGAAGCGTAGTCCGAGAGCAGTTCTTC
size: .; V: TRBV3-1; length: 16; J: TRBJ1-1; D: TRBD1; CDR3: CASSPQGVGLNTEAFF; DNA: TGTGCCAGCAGCCCTCAGGGGGTTGGGTTGAACACTGAAGCTTTCTTT